This T cell receptor beta chain comes out of a study of T-cell reconstitution after alpha-beta-depleted transplantation in children. This clonotype has a count of ten or more. Losses at the gene ends were 3 bases for V and 7 bases for J; bases not matched to a gene: 4. The CDR3 is 15 residues long. Construction of the TCRbeta library involved unique molecular identifiers. TCRdb recomputed calls from the PCR reads with MiXCR, one row per CDR3 protein. The sample lists about 480,000 distinct CDR3 sequences, around 12% occurring once. This rearrangement joins TRBV12-3 or TRBV12-4 to TRBJ2-2; 11 bases map to TRBD2. Sequencing was performed on PBMCs from the stem cell graft donor, taken from the stem cell graft. The clonotype comes from a human donor who donated a stem cell graft to a child with combined immunodeficiency. The CDR3 coding sequence is TGTGCCAGCAGTTTTAGCGGGGGGGCCAACGGGGAGCTGTTTTTT. Its translation: CASSFSGGANGELFF.